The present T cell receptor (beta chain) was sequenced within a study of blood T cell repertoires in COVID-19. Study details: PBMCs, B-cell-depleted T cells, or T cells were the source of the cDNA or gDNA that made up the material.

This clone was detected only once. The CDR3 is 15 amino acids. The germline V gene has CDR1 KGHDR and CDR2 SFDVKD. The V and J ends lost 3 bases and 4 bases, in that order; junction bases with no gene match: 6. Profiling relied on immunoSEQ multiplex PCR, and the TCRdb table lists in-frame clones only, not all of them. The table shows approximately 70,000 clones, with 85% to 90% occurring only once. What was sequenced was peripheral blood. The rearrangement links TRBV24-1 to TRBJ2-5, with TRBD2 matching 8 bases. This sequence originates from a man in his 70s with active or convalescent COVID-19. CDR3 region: CATSDDTAGGETQYF. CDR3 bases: TGTGCCACCAGTGATGACACCGCGGGAGGAGAGACCCAGTACTTC.